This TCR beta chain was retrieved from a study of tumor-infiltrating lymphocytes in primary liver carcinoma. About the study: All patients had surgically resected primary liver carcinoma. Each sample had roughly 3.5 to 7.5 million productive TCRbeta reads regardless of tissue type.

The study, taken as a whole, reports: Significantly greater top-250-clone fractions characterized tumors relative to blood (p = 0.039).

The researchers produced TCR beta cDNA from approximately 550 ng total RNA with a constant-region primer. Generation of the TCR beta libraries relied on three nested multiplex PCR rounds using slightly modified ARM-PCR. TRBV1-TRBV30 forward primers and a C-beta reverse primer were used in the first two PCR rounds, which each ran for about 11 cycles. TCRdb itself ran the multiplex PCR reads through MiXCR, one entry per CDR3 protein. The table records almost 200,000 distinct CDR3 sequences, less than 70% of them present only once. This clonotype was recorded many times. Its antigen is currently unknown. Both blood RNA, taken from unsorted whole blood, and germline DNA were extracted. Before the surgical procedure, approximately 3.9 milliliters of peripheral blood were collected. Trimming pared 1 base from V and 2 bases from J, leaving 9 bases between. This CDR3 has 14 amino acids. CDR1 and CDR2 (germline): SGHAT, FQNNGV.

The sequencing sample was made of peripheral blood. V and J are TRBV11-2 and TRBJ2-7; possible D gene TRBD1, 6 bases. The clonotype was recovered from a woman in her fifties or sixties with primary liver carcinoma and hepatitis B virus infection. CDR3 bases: TGTGCCAGCAGCTTAGGTCCAGGGGCCTACGAGCAGTACTTC. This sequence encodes CASSLGPGAYEQYF.